The following is a TCR beta chain sequence with its context. This specimen belongs to a study of blood T cell repertoires in COVID-19. Produced via immunoSEQ multiplex PCR; TCRdb's table is partial and in-frame only. The sample yields some 210,000 clones, around 82% seen once. Sequencing was performed on peripheral blood. This receptor was identified in a woman aged 40-49 years with acute or convalescent COVID-19.

The CDR3 DNA follows: TGTGCCAGCAGAGGGGACAGACAAGAGACCCAGTACTTC. Its translation: CASRGDRQETQYF. The chain uses TRBV2 and TRBJ2-5; 7 nucleotides agree with TRBD1. The V and J ends lost 6 bases and 2 bases, in that order; junction bases with no gene match: 3. This CDR3 comprises 13 residues. Germline V gives CDR1 SNHLY, CDR2 FYNNEI.